One T cell receptor beta chain is described in this entry. Its specificity is not known. The CDR3 covers 15 residues. Germline-derived CDR1 and CDR2 are MNHNS and SASEGT. UMIs bearing a 6-nucleotide sample barcode were added through template switching. Two nested PCRs, of roughly 16 and 10 cycles, processed TCRalpha and TCRbeta cDNA. No DNA is given; TCRdb re-called the 5' RACE reads and lists each CDR3 protein once. Reported are fewer than 550,000 distinct CDR3 sequences; the ten largest clones contain roughly 2.3%. The sample comes from a study of monozygotic twins with inflammatory bowel disease. Whole-study findings and limits: Especially where disease activity was present, IBD patients had fewer clonotypes in common with others than healthy twins did.

With no T cell sorting beforehand, total RNA was isolated from whole blood. The V and J genes are TRBV6-1 and TRBJ2-1; TCRdb indicates TRBD1, and absent DNA this call remains unverified. The receptor comes from a human donor with ulcerative colitis or Crohn's disease, or a healthy co-twin of an affected twin (not recorded which). The sample consisted of blood. The CDR3: CASSENTGSYNEQFF.